A single sample is the source of the 15 T cell receptor beta chains below, sequenced in a study of CD4 T cells in relation to SARS-CoV-2 and coronaviruses. What these receptors recognize is not known. CD4+ T cells from unexposed donors were obtained before the COVID-19 pandemic (2011-2018). After ten to eleven days of culture, CD4+ T cells were isolated. TCRdb's table, derived via immunoSEQ multiplex PCR, lists solely in-frame clones and lacks some. Among 20,000 to 25,000 clones listed, more than 65% were seen once. Sequenced: CD4+ T cells from PBMCs, cultured in vitro. The receptor set was obtained from a human donor in good health.

This rearrangement joins TRBV6-1 to TRBJ2-5; D is ambiguous. From germline, CDR1 is MNHNS and CDR2 SASEGT. Trimming shortened V by 2 bases and J by 2 bases, and 15 bases separated the two germline ends. The CDR3 runs to 16 residues. The CDR3 spells CASSEWSVYEQETQYF. CDR3 nucleotide sequence: TGTGCCAGCAGTGAATGGAGCGTGTATGAACAAGAGACCCAGTACTTC.

The chain recombines TRBV18 with TRBJ2-1; 9 nucleotides agree with TRBD2. The CDR3 sequence is 17 residues long. J gave up 6 bases and V 6 bases, and 15 bases lay outside the gene matches. The germline V gene has CDR1 KGHSH and CDR2 LQKENI. CDR3 coding DNA: TGTGCCAGCTCCCCTCAAGATGGACTAGCGAACCCCAATGAGCAGTTCTTC. Its translation is CASSPQDGLANPNEQFF.

This chain links TRBV5-1 with TRBJ2-2; unclear D gene. Germline assignment: CDR1 SGHRS and CDR2 YFSETQ. V was clipped by 2 bases and J by 7 bases, with 9 bases between them. CDR3 length equals 13 residues. The CDR3: CASSFDPLGELFF. CDR3 bases: TGCGCCAGCAGCTTTGATCCCCTCGGGGAGCTGTTTTTT.

The rearrangement uses TRBV5-8 and TRBJ2-3; D not certain. The V gene lost 4 bases and the J gene lost 4 bases, with 7 bases spanning the gap. The CDR3 spans 12 residues. Germline V lookup: CDR1 SGHTS, CDR2 YDEGEE. This chain's CDR3 is CASSPAADTQYF. CDR3 sequence (DNA): TGTGCCAGCAGCCCGGCGGCAGATACGCAGTATTTT.

The CDR3 sequence is CASSFTTNEQYF. The CDR3 DNA follows: TGTGCCAGCAGCTTCACTACCAACGAGCAGTACTTC. The rearrangement links TRBV7-2 to TRBJ2-7; D gene unclear. Trimming pared 3 bases from V and 5 bases from J, leaving 8 bases between. Germline lookup yields CDR1 SGHTA and CDR2 FQGNSA. The CDR3 has 12 amino acids.

In its sample, this clone was seen once. The V call is TRBV19, the J call TRBJ2-1; D is possibly TRBD2 (7 bases). This CDR3 region has 16 residues. CDR1 and CDR2 (germline): LNHDA, SQIVND (reference sequence). V was cut by 3 bases and J by 4 bases, with 16 bases left in between. CDR3 region: CASSMIWGGSYNEQFF. The CDR3 DNA reads as TGTGCCAGTAGTATGATTTGGGGGGGCTCTTACAATGAGCAGTTCTTC.

The CDR3 bases are TGTGCCAGCAGCAAAAGGGGGGCCAGAGATACGCAGTATTTT. This gives the protein CASSKRGARDTQYF. The rearrangement links TRBV3-1 (or the pseudogene TRBV3-2) to TRBJ2-3, with D possibly called TRBD1 or TRBD2 (6 bases each). CDR1 LGHDT and CDR2 YNNKEL come from the germline V gene (reference sequence). The CDR3 has 14 residues. Between the trimmed V and J ends, which lost 5 bases and 5 bases, there was a span of 14 bases.

The V and J genes are TRBV25-1 and TRBJ2-5, with D possibly being TRBD1 (6 bases). Between the trimmed V and J ends, which lost 5 bases and 2 bases, there was a span of 18 bases. The V gene's germline CDR1 is MGHDK and CDR2 SYGVNS. The CDR3 runs 16 residues. The CDR3 DNA reads as TGTGCCAGCAGTCGAATTGAAATACAGGGACAAGAGACCCAGTACTTC. It is translated as CASSRIEIQGQETQYF.

The J gene is TRBJ1-2, the V gene TRBV3-1 (or the pseudogene TRBV3-2), with D unresolved. This CDR3 is built from 15 residues. In germline, CDR1 is LGHDT, CDR2 YNNKEL (reference sequence). V lost 2 bases and J 4 bases, leaving 14 bases between the germline ends. CDR3 region: CASSQIHLYRYGYTF. For the CDR3, the DNA is TGTGCCAGCAGCCAAATCCACCTATATCGCTATGGCTACACCTTC.

The CDR3 is CASSLWAEAFF. The CDR3 DNA reads as TGTGCCAGCAGCTTATGGGCTGAAGCTTTCTTT. This chain joins TRBV7-9 and TRBJ1-1; no definite D call. Germline V CDR1 and CDR2: SEHNR, FQNEAQ (reference sequence). This CDR3 contains 11 residues. Between the trimmed V and J ends, which lost 2 bases and 6 bases, there was a span of 4 bases.

The V and J genes are TRBV6-1 and TRBJ2-7; D not certain. Germline V gives CDR1 MNHNS, CDR2 SASEGT. The CDR3 is 14 amino acids. Deletions cut 0 bases from V and 6 bases from J, with 12 bases between. The CDR3 protein is CASSEAKQWGEQYF. The CDR3 DNA reads as TGTGCCAGCAGTGAAGCCAAGCAATGGGGCGAGCAGTACTTC.

V and J are TRBV11-1 and TRBJ2-7; no clear D gene. Germline V gene lookup returns CDR1 SGHAT and CDR2 FQDESV (reference sequence). V lost 1 base and J 2 bases, leaving 12 bases between the germline ends. The CDR3 sequence is 15 residues long. The CDR3 protein is CASSLGRQFTYEQYF. CDR3 DNA sequence: TGTGCCAGCAGCTTAGGAAGGCAGTTCACCTACGAGCAGTACTTC.

This chain joins TRBV6-5 and TRBJ1-4; a weak D match, TRBD1 (5 bases). The CDR3 length is 14 residues. Looked up from germline, CDR1 is MNHEY and CDR2 is SVGAGI. V was shortened by 2 bases and J by 9 bases, with 13 bases between the two germline ends. CDR3 bases: TGTGCCAGCAGTTACGATGGGGGGATGAAAAAACTGTTTTTT. Protein: CASSYDGGMKKLFF.

The chain uses TRBV10-1 and TRBJ1-2; D perhaps matches TRBD1 (6 bases). Germline V gives CDR1 WNHNN, CDR2 SYGVQD (reference sequence). The CDR3 loop spans 13 amino acids. V gave up 5 bases and J gave up 3 bases, with 10 bases separating them. The CDR3, as DNA: TGCGCCAGCAGTCGGGACACCTACTATGGCTACACCTTC. Residues: CASSRDTYYGYTF.

The V gene is TRBV19, the J gene TRBJ2-2; 7 bases agree with TRBD1. CDR3 size: 15 residues. CDR1 is LNHDA and CDR2 is SQIVND in the germline V gene (reference sequence). Losses at the gene ends were 4 bases for V and 2 bases for J; bases not matched to a gene: 4. CDR3 protein: CASSTQGDNTGELFF. CDR3 coding DNA: TGTGCCAGTAGTACCCAGGGGGATAACACCGGGGAGCTGTTTTTT.